The present T cell receptor (beta chain) was sequenced within a study of vaccination and CD4 T cells after COVID-19. Researchers used the Oncomine TCR Beta short-read assay to sequence DNA from cultured CD4+ T cells. TCRdb passed the PCR reads through MiXCR, listing each CDR3 protein once. Found here are around 4,800 distinct CDR3 sequences, more than 25% of them singletons; the top ten hold about 35%. The treatment was: roughly 10-day PBMC culture with coronavirus spike peptide pools or control peptides (ViraFEST assay). Pre-COVID-19 pandemic sampling (2011-2018) yielded the unexposed donor's CD4+ T cells. At both days 3 and 7, half the medium was replaced with fresh IL-2 medium. A remark on this clonotype: What it binds is unknown. A junction boundary mismatches the germline segment, possibly from a read error.

Germline CDR1 and CDR2: MNHEY and SVGAGI. CDR3 size: 14 residues. This TCR derives from a human donor in good health. This chain links TRBV6-5 with TRBJ2-5; TRBD2 matches at 8 bases. The sequenced material came from CD4+ T cells from blood, cultured in vitro. CDR3 protein: CAISSGGAAETQYF. The CDR3 nucleotides are TGTGCCATCAGTTCCGGGGGGGCCGCAGAGACCCAGTACTTC.